Listed below are T cell receptor beta chains from one sample, sequenced in a study of T cell clones after liver transplantation. The assay was immunoSEQ multiplex PCR, and TCRdb's table has in-frame clones only and misses some. This sample has approximately 55,000 clones, with over 70% found just once. Sequencing was performed on CD4+ T cells from blood, taken before liver transplant. The receptors stem from a human donor who received a liver transplant. CDR3s include the opening cysteine and the closing phenylalanine or tryptophan. The order of the fields is V gene, J gene, clone size, D gene, CDR3 DNA, CDR3 protein. A D gene is named only where the DNA matches it firmly. Rows give clone size only sometimes, using once, few, many, or a class for an expanded clone.

V gene: TRBV13
J gene: TRBJ2-5
clone size: NA
D gene: TRBD2
CDR3 DNA: TGTGCCAGCAGCCTTTACTTCGTGGGGGGGCAAGAGACCCAGTACTTC
CDR3 protein: CASSLYFVGGQETQYF

V gene: TRBV6-6
J gene: TRBJ2-7
clone size: few
D gene: TRBD1
CDR3 DNA: TGTGCCAGCACCAAACGGGACAGCAGCTCCTACGAGCAGTACTTC
CDR3 protein: CASTKRDSSSYEQYF

V gene: TRBV5-6
J gene: TRBJ1-1
clone size: NA
D gene: TRBD1
CDR3 DNA: TGTGCCAGCAGCTCCCTAAAAGGGACAGGGCTTTTTGGGACTGAAGCTTTCTTT
CDR3 protein: CASSSLKGTGLFGTEAFF

V gene: TRBV4-2
J gene: TRBJ2-3
clone size: few
D gene: TRBD1
CDR3 DNA: TGTGCCAGCAGCCCCCGGGACAGGGGGCGTAAAGATACGCAGTATTTT
CDR3 protein: CASSPRDRGRKDTQYF

V gene: TRBV5-4
J gene: TRBJ2-7
clone size: medium-sized
D gene: TRBD1
CDR3 DNA: TGTGCCAGCAGCATAGGACAGGGGCAGGACGAGCAGTACTTC
CDR3 protein: CASSIGQGQDEQYF

V gene: TRBV6-5
J gene: TRBJ1-5
clone size: few
D gene: NA
CDR3 DNA: TGTGCCAGCAGATACGACAGTAATAGCAATCAGCCCCAGCATTTT
CDR3 protein: CASRYDSNSNQPQHF

V gene: TRBV5-1
J gene: TRBJ2-7
clone size: NA
D gene: TRBD1
CDR3 DNA: TGCGCCAGCAGCTACGGGACAGGGTCCTACGAGCAGTACTTC
CDR3 protein: CASSYGTGSYEQYF

V gene: TRBV10-2
J gene: TRBJ2-7
clone size: NA
D gene: NA
CDR3 DNA: TGCGCCAGCAGAATAGGAGGTGAGCAGTACTTC
CDR3 protein: CASRIGGEQYF

V gene: TRBV5-5
J gene: TRBJ1-1
clone size: NA
D gene: NA
CDR3 DNA: TGTGCCAGCAGCTTGGACGGAGGTTTGGACACTGAAGCTTTCTTT
CDR3 protein: CASSLDGGLDTEAFF

V gene: TRBV6-1
J gene: TRBJ1-6
clone size: NA
D gene: NA
CDR3 DNA: TGTGCCAGCTATACAGCTGATAATTCACCCCTCCACTTT
CDR3 protein: CASYTADNSPLHF

V gene: TRBV11-2
J gene: TRBJ2-1
clone size: NA
D gene: TRBD2
CDR3 DNA: TGTGCCAGCAGCTCAGCTAGCGGCGGGTCGAATGAGCAGTTCTTC
CDR3 protein: CASSSASGGSNEQFF

V gene: TRBV7-3
J gene: TRBJ2-3
clone size: NA
D gene: TRBD2
CDR3 DNA: TGTGCCAGCAGCCCACATAGCGGGGGGGGGACAGATACGCAGTATTTT
CDR3 protein: CASSPHSGGGTDTQYF

V gene: TRBV2
J gene: TRBJ1-2
clone size: NA
D gene: NA
CDR3 DNA: TGTGCCAGCAGTGAGGGCAGGGTATTAGGGTCTAACTATGGCTACACCTTC
CDR3 protein: CASSEGRVLGSNYGYTF

V gene: TRBV6-6
J gene: TRBJ2-3
clone size: many
D gene: NA
CDR3 DNA: TGTGCCAGCAGTTACTCAGGGGGTGACCGGTCCGATACGCAGTATTTT
CDR3 protein: CASSYSGGDRSDTQYF

V gene: TRBV7-9
J gene: TRBJ1-2
clone size: NA
D gene: TRBD1
CDR3 DNA: TGTGCCAGCAGCTCGGGACAGGGACTTGACTATGGCTACACCTTC
CDR3 protein: CASSSGQGLDYGYTF

V gene: TRBV28
J gene: TRBJ2-3
clone size: NA
D gene: NA
CDR3 DNA: TGTGCCAGCAGTTTGGGGGGGGCGTACACAGATACGCAGTATTTT
CDR3 protein: CASSLGGAYTDTQYF

V gene: TRBV7-2
J gene: TRBJ2-4
clone size: NA
D gene: TRBD2
CDR3 DNA: TGTGCCAGCAGCTTAACTAGCGGGGGGGCCTATATTCAGTACTTC
CDR3 protein: CASSLTSGGAYIQYF

V gene: TRBV2
J gene: TRBJ1-3
clone size: NA
D gene: NA
CDR3 DNA: TGTGCCAGCGAACTCCTCTCTGGAAACACCATATATTTT
CDR3 protein: CASELLSGNTIYF

V gene: TRBV19
J gene: TRBJ1-5
clone size: NA
D gene: TRBD1
CDR3 DNA: TGTGCCAGTAGTCACAGGGGAGACCAGCCCCAGCATTTT
CDR3 protein: CASSHRGDQPQHF

V gene: TRBV5-6
J gene: TRBJ2-3
clone size: NA
D gene: NA
CDR3 DNA: TGTGCCAGCAGCTCACTTGCCGGAGCTACGCAGTATTTT
CDR3 protein: CASSSLAGATQYF

V gene: TRBV2
J gene: TRBJ1-4
clone size: NA
D gene: TRBD1
CDR3 DNA: TGTGCCAGCAGTCTCCGGACAGGGGTTAATGAAAAACTGTTTTTT
CDR3 protein: CASSLRTGVNEKLFF

V gene: TRBV5-1
J gene: TRBJ2-7
clone size: few
D gene: NA
CDR3 DNA: TGCGCCAGCAGCTTGGGTGTCAGGGAATACGAGCAGTACTTC
CDR3 protein: CASSLGVREYEQYF